The present entry profiles one T cell receptor beta chain with its context. Antigen unknown. The sample comes from a study of cytomegalovirus exposure and HLA in healthy donors. Study results and limitations: Using the classifier, cytomegalovirus status was reportedly diagnosed with high specificity and sensitivity.

The CDR3 extends over 14 amino acids. The ends lost 2 bases at V and 10 bases at J; junction bases unmatched: 3. Per germline, CDR1 ENHRY and CDR2 SYGVKD. Sequenced by immunoSEQ multiplex PCR; TCRdb stores in-frame clones only, minus some. The sample includes roughly 130,000 clones, about 91% of them seen just once. Sequenced input: PBMCs. This clonotype was sampled from a woman younger than 30 in good health and CMV-seropositive. J is TRBJ2-1 and V is TRBV10-3, with 12 bases fitting TRBD2. The CDR3, as DNA: TGTGCCATCAGTGAGGCTAGCGGGGGGGGCGAGCAGTTCTTC. Amino acid sequence: CAISEASGGGEQFF.